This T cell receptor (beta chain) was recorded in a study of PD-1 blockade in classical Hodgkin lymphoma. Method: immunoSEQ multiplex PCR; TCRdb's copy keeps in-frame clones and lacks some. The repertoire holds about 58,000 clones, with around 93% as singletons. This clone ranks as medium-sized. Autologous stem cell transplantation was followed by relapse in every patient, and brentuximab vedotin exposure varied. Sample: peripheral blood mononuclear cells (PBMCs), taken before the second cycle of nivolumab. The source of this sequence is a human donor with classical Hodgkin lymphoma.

The CDR3 nucleotides are TGTGCCAGCAGTCCACCCTCGGGGACAGGTCTCTATGGCTACACCTTC. Translated, it gives CASSPPSGTGLYGYTF. The V and J genes are TRBV28 and TRBJ1-2; 8 bases line up with TRBD1. V dropped 5 bases and J dropped 4; count of bases not matched to a gene: 12. There are 16 residues in the CDR3. CDR1 is MDHEN, CDR2 SYDVKM, per germline.